What follows are 14 T cell receptor beta chains derived from one specimen sequenced in a study of T cell repertoires in cytomegalovirus infection. TCRdb called the reads again in MiXCR, with one record for every CDR3 protein. This sample has under 150,000 distinct CDR3 sequences; 7.5% to 9% occur once, and the top ten carry around 10%. The sample taken for sequencing was PBMCs. The source is a human donor in good health (CMV status not recorded). Some clones in this sample may be carry-over from other donors' samples.

The sample holds many counts of this clonotype. The J gene is TRBJ2-5, the V gene TRBV7-9; 8 bases are shared with TRBD2. The CDR3 runs 16 residues. The V and J ends lost 3 bases and 5 bases, in that order; junction bases with no gene match: 11. Germline CDR1 reads SEHNR; CDR2 reads FQNEAQ (reference sequence). In DNA form, the CDR3 reads TGTGCCAGCAGCTTCCCGTCCGGGGGGGCAACGGAGACCCAGTACTTC. The encoded protein is CASSFPSGGATETQYF.

This chain connects TRBV20-1 to TRBJ2-3; TRBD1 or TRBD2 may be the D gene (6 bases each). The V gene's germline CDR1 is DFQATT and CDR2 SNEGSKA (reference sequence). This CDR3 region has 15 residues. V was shortened by 2 bases and J by 6 bases, with 18 bases between the two germline ends. The CDR3 DNA sequence: TGCAGTGCTAGACCCTACAGGGAGGCACATGATACGCAGTATTTT. It yields the protein CSARPYREAHDTQYF.

This clonotype was recorded at least ten times. The chain uses TRBV28 and TRBJ1-1; D call uncertain. V was clipped by 8 bases and J by 1 base, with 17 bases between them. The CDR3 consists of 15 residues. The germline CDR1 and CDR2 sequences are MDHEN and SYDVKM. CDR3 amino acids: CASRPAGGQNTEAFF. The CDR3 bases are TGTGCCAGCCGACCTGCAGGTGGCCAGAACACTGAAGCTTTCTTT.

The sample holds many counts of this clonotype. The rearrangement links TRBV29-1 to TRBJ1-5; 9 nucleotides line up with TRBD1. The CDR3 is 14 amino acids. Germline V lookup: CDR1 SQVTM, CDR2 ANQGSEA. V lost 7 bases and J lost 0; bases outside the gene matches: 4. CDR3 in amino acids: CSAWTGDSNQPQHF. CDR3 coding DNA: TGCAGCGCCTGGACAGGGGATAGCAATCAGCCCCAGCATTTT.

This clonotype was counted at least ten times. The CDR3 protein is CASSKLAGSYNEQFF. The CDR3 DNA sequence: TGTGCCAGCAGTAAACTAGCGGGCTCCTACAATGAGCAGTTCTTC. V gene TRBV6-2 or TRBV6-3 combines with J gene TRBJ2-1; 9 bases line up with TRBD2. V trimming: 5 bases; J trimming: 0 bases; junction bases outside the gene matches: 2. The CDR3 runs to 15 residues. CDR1 and CDR2 from the germline V gene are MNHEY and SVGEGT.

This clonotype was detected many times. The chain is built from TRBV29-1 and TRBJ2-7, with D unclear. Trimming took off 8 bases at V and 3 bases at J, with 5 bases between the two ends. Germline-derived CDR1 and CDR2 are SQVTM and ANQGSEA. This CDR3 contains 9 residues. CDR3 amino acids: CSSCYEQYF. The CDR3 coding sequence is TGCAGCTCGTGCTACGAGCAGTACTTC.

This clonotype has more than one count but fewer than ten. This chain links TRBV28 with TRBJ2-5; D tentatively fits TRBD1 or TRBD2 (5 bases each). CDR3 size: 13 residues. V shed 4 bases and J shed 7 bases, with 13 bases lying between them. CDR1 is MDHEN and CDR2 is SYDVKM in the germline V gene. The CDR3 nucleotides are TGTGCCAGCAGTTCAGGGACCGGGGCGACCCAGTACTTC. Protein product: CASSSGTGATQYF.

The chain is built from TRBV3-1 and TRBJ2-1, with 10 nucleotides matching TRBD1. CDR1 is LGHDT, CDR2 YNNKEL, per germline (reference sequence). The CDR3 totals 18 residues. With 0 bases clipped from V and 0 bases from J, the junction kept 5 bases outside the gene matches. CDR3 sequence: CASSQEGTGDFSYNEQFF. CDR3 DNA: TGTGCCAGCAGCCAAGAGGGGACAGGGGATTTCTCCTACAATGAGCAGTTCTTC.

This clonotype has ten or more counts. The chain recombines TRBV20-1 with TRBJ2-7; 11 positions match TRBD2. The J segment lost 3 bases and the V segment lost 2 bases, leaving 9 bases of the junction unmatched. The CDR3 has 16 residues. In germline, CDR1 is DFQATT, CDR2 SNEGSKA (reference sequence). CDR3 amino acids: CSARPITSGSVYEQYF. The DNA of the CDR3 is TGCAGTGCTAGACCTATTACTAGCGGGAGTGTCTACGAGCAGTACTTC.

The table lists this clonotype with a few counts. The rearrangement joins TRBV28 to TRBJ1-2; D remains ambiguous. V was cut by 1 base and J by 3 bases, with 6 bases left in between. Germline CDR1 reads MDHEN; CDR2 reads SYDVKM. CDR3 length: 13 amino acids. CDR3 sequence reads: CASSLFTDYGYTF. In DNA, the CDR3 is TGTGCCAGCAGTTTATTCACAGACTATGGCTACACCTTC.

This clonotype was detected ten times or more. The chain employs TRBV2 and TRBJ1-1; D unresolved. Germline CDR1 and CDR2: SNHLY and FYNNEI. The ends were cut back, 0 bases at V and 0 bases at J, with 8 bases in the middle. This CDR3 is built from 15 residues. The CDR3 DNA sequence: TGTGCCAGCAGTGAAGCGGGCCGGATGAACACTGAAGCTTTCTTT. This gives the protein CASSEAGRMNTEAFF.

This clonotype was seen repeatedly, ten times or more. This chain links TRBV20-1 with TRBJ2-5, with 13 bases matching TRBD2. Germline loops: CDR1 DFQATT, CDR2 SNEGSKA (reference sequence). The J segment lost 5 bases and the V segment lost 0 bases, leaving 6 bases of the junction unmatched. The CDR3 contains 16 residues. This CDR3 is CSARDQGLAGMETQYF. In DNA form, the CDR3 reads TGCAGTGCTAGAGATCAGGGACTAGCGGGGATGGAGACCCAGTACTTC.

This clonotype was recorded a few times. This rearrangement joins TRBV11-2 to TRBJ2-3; 9 bases line up with TRBD1. The germline V gene encodes CDR1 SGHAT and CDR2 FQNNGV. The J segment lost 3 bases and the V segment lost 3 bases, leaving 7 bases of the junction unmatched. The CDR3 has 16 residues. The CDR3 DNA is TGTGCCAGCAGCTTGTCCGGGACAGGGTTGACAGATACGCAGTATTTT. This codes for CASSLSGTGLTDTQYF.

This clonotype was seen ten or more times. J is TRBJ2-2 and V is TRBV7-8; TRBD1 matches 8 bases. The CDR3 has 16 amino acids. Trimming took 1 base from V and 1 from J; bases not matched to a gene: 2. Germline lookup yields CDR1 SGHVS and CDR2 FQNEAQ. The DNA for the CDR3 is TGTGCCAGCAGCTTAGAAGGGACAGGGAACACCGGGGAGCTGTTTTTT. This sequence encodes CASSLEGTGNTGELFF.